The clone carrying this T cell receptor (beta chain) was detected ten times or more. Its cognate antigen is unknown. These data originate in a study of T-cell memory formation after mild COVID-19. Trimming cost V 3 bases and J 4 bases, with 9 bases left between them. This CDR3 spans 13 amino acids. General study points: The study found contracting CD4+ clones mainly in CM and EM and contracting CD8+ clones in EMRA.

TCRdb re-called the 5' RACE reads with MiXCR, one entry per CDR3 protein. The repertoire holds approximately 150,000 distinct CDR3 sequences, with roughly a fifth as singletons. The chain combines TRBV12-3 or TRBV12-4 with TRBJ2-5; D is unclear. The TCR sequence derives from an adult woman who had mild COVID-19 (a few samples of this study predate the infection). Cell type and time point are not known. Input material: PBMCs or a T cell subset sorted from them (not recorded which). CDR3: CASSLGQRETQYF. CDR3 sequence (DNA): TGTGCCAGCAGTTTGGGTCAGCGAGAGACCCAGTACTTC.